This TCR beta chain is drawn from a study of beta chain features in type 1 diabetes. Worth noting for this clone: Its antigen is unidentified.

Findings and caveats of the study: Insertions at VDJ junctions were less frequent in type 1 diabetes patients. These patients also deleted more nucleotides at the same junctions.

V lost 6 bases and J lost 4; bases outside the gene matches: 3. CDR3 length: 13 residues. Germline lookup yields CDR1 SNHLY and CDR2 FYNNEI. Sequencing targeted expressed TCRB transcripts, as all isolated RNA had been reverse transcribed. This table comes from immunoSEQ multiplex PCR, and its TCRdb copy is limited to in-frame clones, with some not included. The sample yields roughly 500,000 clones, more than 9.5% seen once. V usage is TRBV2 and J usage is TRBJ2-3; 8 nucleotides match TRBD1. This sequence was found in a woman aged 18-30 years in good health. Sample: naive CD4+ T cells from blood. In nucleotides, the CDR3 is TGTGCCAGCAGCGGACAGGGTCCAGATACGCAGTATTTT. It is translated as CASSGQGPDTQYF.